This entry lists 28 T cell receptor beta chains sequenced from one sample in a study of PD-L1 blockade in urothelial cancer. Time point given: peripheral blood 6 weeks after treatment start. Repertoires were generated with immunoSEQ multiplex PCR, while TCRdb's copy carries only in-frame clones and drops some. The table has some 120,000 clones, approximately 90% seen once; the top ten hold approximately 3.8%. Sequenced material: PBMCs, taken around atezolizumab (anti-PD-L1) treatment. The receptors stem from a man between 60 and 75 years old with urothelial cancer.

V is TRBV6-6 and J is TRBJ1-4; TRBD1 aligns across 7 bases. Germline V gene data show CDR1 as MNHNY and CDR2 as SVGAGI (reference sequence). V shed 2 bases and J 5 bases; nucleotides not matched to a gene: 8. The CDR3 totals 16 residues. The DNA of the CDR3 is TGTGCCAGCAGTTACCCGGGGACAGCCAGAAATGAAAAACTGTTTTTT. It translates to CASSYPGTARNEKLFF.

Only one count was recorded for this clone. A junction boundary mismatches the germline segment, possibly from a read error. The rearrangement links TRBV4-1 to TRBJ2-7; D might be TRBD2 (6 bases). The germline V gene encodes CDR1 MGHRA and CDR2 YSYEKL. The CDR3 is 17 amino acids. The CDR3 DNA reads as TGCGCCAGCAGCCAAGATAGTCGGCCGGGCGGGACCTATGAGCAGTACTTC. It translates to CASSQDSRPGGTYEQYF.

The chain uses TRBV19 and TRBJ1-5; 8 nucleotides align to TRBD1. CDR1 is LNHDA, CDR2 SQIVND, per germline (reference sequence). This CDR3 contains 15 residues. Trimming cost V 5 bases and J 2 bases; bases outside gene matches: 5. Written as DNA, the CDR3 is TGTGCCAGTAGTGGACAGGGATCCGGCAATCAGCCCCAGCATTTT. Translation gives CASSGQGSGNQPQHF.

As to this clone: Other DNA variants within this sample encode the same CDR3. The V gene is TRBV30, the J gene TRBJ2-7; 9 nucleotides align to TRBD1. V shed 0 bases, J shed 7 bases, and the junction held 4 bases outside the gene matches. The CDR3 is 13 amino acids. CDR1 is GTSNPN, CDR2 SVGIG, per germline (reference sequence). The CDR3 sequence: CAWSVQGAYEQYF. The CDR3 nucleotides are TGTGCCTGGAGTGTACAGGGGGCATATGAGCAGTACTTC. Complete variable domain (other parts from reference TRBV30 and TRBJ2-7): SQTIHQWPATLVQPVGSPLSLECTVEGTSNPNLYWYRQAAGRGLQLLFYSVGIGQISSEVPQNLSASRPQDRQFILSSKKLLLSDSGFYLCAWSVQGAYEQYFGPGTRLTVT.

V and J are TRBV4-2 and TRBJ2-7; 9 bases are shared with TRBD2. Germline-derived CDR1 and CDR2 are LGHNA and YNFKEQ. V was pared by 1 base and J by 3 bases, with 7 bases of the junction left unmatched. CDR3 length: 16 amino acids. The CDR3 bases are TGTGCCAGCAGCCAAGCCGTAGCGGGAGCCTTCTACGAGCAGTACTTC. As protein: CASSQAVAGAFYEQYF.

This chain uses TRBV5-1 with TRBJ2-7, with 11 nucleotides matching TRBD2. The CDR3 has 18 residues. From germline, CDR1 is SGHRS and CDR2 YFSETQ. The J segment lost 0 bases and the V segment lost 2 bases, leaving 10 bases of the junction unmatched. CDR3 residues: CASSFTGSGGGSSYEQYF. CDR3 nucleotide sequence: TGCGCCAGCAGCTTCACCGGTAGCGGGGGGGGAAGCTCCTACGAGCAGTACTTC.

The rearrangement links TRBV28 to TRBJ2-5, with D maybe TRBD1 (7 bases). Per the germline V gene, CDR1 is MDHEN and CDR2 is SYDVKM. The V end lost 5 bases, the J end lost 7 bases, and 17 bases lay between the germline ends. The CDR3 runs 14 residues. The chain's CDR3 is CASSPTGQEGTQYF. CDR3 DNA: TGTGCCAGCAGTCCTACAGGACAGGAGGGGACCCAGTACTTC.

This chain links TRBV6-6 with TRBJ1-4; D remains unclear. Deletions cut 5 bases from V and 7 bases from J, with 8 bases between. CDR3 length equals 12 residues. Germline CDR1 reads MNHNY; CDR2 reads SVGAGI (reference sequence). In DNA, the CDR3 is TGTGCCAGCAGTAATGCGGGTGAAAAACTGTTTTTT. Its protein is CASSNAGEKLFF.

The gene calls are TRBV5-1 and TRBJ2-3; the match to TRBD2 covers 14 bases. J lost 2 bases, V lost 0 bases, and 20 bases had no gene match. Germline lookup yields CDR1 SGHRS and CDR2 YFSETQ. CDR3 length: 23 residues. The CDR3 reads CASSLETSGGASGFNVNTDTQYF. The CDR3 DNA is TGCGCCAGCAGCTTGGAGACTAGCGGGGGGGCCTCAGGGTTTAACGTGAACACAGATACGCAGTATTTT.

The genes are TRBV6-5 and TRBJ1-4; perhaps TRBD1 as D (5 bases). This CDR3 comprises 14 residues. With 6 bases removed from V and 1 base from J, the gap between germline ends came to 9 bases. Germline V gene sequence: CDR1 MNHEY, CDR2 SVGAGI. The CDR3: CASSRVRTNEKLFF. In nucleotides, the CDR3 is TGTGCCAGCAGCAGGGTGCGAACTAATGAAAAACTGTTTTTT.

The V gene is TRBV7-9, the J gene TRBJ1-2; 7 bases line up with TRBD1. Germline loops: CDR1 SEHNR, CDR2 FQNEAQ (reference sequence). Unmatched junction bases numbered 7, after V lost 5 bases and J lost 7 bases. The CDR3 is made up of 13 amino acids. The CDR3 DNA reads TGTGCCAGCAGCAGAGACAGGGTCTTTGGCTACACCTTC. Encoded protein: CASSRDRVFGYTF.

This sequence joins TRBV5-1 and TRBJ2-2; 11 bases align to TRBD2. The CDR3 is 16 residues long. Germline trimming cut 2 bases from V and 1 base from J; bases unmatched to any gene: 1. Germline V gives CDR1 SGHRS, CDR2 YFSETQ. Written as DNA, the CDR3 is TGCGCCAGCAGCTTCCTAGCGGGAGGGAACACCGGGGAGCTGTTTTTT. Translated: CASSFLAGGNTGELFF.

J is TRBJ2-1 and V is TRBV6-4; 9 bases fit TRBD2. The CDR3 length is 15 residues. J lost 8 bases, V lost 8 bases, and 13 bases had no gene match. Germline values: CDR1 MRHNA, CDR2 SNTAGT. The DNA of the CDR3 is TGTGCCAGCCTCCGGGAAAAGCGGGGGGAGGATGAGCAGTTCTTC. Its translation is CASLREKRGEDEQFF.

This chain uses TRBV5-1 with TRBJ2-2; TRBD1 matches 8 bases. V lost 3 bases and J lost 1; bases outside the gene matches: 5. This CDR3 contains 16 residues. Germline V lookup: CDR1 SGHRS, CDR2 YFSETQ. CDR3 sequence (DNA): TGCGCCAGCAGCTCGACCGGGACAGGGAACACCGGGGAGCTGTTTTTT. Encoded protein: CASSSTGTGNTGELFF.

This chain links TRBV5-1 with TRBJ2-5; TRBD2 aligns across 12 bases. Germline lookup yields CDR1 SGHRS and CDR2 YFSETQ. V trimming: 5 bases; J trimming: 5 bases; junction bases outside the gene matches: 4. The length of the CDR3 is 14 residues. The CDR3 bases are TGCGCCAGCAGACTAGCGGGGGGCCGTGAGACCCAGTACTTC. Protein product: CASRLAGGRETQYF.

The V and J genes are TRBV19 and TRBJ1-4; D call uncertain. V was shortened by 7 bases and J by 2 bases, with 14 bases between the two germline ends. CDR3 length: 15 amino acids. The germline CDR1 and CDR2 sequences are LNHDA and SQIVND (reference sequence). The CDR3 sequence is CASNTPGMTNEKLFF. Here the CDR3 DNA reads TGTGCCAGTAACACACCGGGAATGACTAATGAAAAACTGTTTTTT.

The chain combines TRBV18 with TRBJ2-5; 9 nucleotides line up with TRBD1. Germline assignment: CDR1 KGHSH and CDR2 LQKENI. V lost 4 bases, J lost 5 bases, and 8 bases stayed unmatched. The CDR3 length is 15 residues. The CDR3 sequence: CASSRQGVGEETQYF. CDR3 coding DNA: TGTGCCAGCTCACGACAGGGGGTTGGTGAGGAGACCCAGTACTTC.

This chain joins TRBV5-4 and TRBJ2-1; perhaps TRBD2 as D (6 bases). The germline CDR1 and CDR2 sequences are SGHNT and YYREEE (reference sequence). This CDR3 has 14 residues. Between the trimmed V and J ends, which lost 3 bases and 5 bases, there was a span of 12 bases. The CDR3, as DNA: TGTGCCAGCAGCTCCCCTCGACTAGACAATGAGCAGTTCTTC. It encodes CASSSPRLDNEQFF. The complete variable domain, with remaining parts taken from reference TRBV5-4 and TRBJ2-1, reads ETGVTQSPTHLIKTRGQQVTLRCSSQSGHNTVSWYQQALGQGPQFIFQYYREEENGRGNFPPRFSGLQFPNYSSELNVNALELDDSALYLCASSSPRLDNEQFFGPGTRLTVL.

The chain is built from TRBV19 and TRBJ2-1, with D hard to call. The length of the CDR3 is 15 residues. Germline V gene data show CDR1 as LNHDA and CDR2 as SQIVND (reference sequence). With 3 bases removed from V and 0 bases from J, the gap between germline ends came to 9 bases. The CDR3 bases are TGTGCCAGTAGTATTTTTGAGAGCTCCTACAATGAGCAGTTCTTC. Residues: CASSIFESSYNEQFF.

The CDR3 is CASRPGLSTDTQYF. The CDR3 DNA sequence: TGTGCCAGCAGGCCGGGTCTTAGCACAGATACGCAGTATTTT. The genes are TRBV2 and TRBJ2-3; no clear D. Germline CDR1 is SNHLY and CDR2 is FYNNEI. The CDR3 runs to 14 residues. V was cut by 6 bases and J by 0 bases, with 10 bases left in between.

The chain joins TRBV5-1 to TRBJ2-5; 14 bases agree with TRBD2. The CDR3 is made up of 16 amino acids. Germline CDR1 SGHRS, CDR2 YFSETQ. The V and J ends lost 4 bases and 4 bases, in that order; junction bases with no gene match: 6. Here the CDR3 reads CASSPETSGGVETQYF. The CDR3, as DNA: TGCGCCAGCAGCCCGGAGACTAGCGGGGGGGTAGAGACCCAGTACTTC.

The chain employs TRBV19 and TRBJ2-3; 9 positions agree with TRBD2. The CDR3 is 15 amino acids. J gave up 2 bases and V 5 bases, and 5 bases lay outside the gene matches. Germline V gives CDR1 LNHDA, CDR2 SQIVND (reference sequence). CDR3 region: CASSLREGPTDTQYF. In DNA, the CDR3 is TGTGCCAGTAGTTTGCGGGAGGGTCCCACAGATACGCAGTATTTT.

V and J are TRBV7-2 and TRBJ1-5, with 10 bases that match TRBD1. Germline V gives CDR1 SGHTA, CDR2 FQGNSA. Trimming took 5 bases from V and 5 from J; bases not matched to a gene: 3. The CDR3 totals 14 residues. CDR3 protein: CASSLTGGDQPQHF. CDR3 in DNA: TGTGCCAGCAGCCTGACAGGGGGCGATCAGCCCCAGCATTTT.

CDR3 loop: CASSLSREPYEQYF. For the CDR3, the DNA is TGTGCCAGCAGCTTATCGAGGGAACCCTACGAGCAGTACTTC. V and J are TRBV7-9 and TRBJ2-5, with TRBD2 as a possible D gene (5 bases). The J call is in doubt because the DNA end fits TRBJ2-7 better. The germline CDR1 and CDR2 sequences are SEHNR and FQNEAQ (reference sequence). The CDR3 contains 14 residues.

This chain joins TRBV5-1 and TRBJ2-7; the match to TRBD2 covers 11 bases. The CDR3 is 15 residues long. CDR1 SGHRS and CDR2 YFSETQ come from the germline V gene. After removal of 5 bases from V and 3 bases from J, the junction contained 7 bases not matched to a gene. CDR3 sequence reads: CASSPTGTSGYEQYF. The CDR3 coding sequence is TGCGCCAGCAGTCCGACCGGGACTAGCGGCTACGAGCAGTACTTC. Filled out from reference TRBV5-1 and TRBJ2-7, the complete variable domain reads KAGVTQTPRYLIKTRGQQVTLSCSPISGHRSVSWYQQTPGQGLQFLFEYFSETQRNKGNFPGRFSGRQFSNSRSEMNVSTLELGDSALYLCASSPTGTSGYEQYFGPGTRLTVT.

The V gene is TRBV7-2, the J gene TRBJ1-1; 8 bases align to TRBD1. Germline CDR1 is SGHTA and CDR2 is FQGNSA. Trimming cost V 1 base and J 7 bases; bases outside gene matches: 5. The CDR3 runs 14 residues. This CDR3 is CASSLDRGMIEAFF. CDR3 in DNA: TGTGCCAGCAGCTTAGACAGGGGGATGATTGAAGCTTTCTTT.

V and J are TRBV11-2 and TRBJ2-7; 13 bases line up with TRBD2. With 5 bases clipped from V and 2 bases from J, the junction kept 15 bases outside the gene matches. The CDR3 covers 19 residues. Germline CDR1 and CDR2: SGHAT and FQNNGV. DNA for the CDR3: TGTGCCAGCAGCCAATGGACTAGCGGGAGCGTTATTTTCCCCTACGAGCAGTACTTC. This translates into CASSQWTSGSVIFPYEQYF.

As DNA, the CDR3 is TGTGCCAGCAGCTTAGGTTCACTAGCGGGGGCCCAAGAGACCCAGTACTTC. As protein: CASSLGSLAGAQETQYF. The chain couples TRBV7-9 to TRBJ2-5; 11 nucleotides align to TRBD2. V lost 1 base and J lost 1; bases outside the gene matches: 5. Germline assignment: CDR1 SEHNR and CDR2 FQNEAQ (reference sequence). This CDR3 is built from 17 residues.